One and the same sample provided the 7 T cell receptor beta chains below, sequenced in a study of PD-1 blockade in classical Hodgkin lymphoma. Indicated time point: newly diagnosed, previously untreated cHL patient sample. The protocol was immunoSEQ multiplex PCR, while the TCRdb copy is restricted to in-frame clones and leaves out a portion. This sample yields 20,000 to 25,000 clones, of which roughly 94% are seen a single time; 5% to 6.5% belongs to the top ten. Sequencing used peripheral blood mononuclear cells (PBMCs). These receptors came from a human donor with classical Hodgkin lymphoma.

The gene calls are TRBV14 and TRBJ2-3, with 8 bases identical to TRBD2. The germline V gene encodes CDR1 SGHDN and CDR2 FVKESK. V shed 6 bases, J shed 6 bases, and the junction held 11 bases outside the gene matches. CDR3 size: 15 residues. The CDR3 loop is CASSTTSGGRDTQYF. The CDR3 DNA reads TGTGCCAGCAGTACAACTAGCGGCGGGAGGGATACGCAGTATTTT.

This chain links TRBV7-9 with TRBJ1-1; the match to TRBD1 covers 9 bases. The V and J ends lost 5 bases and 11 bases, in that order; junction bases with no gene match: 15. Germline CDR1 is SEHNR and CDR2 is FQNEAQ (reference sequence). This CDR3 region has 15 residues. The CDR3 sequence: CASSPVVTGGIMAFF. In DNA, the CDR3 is TGTGCCAGCAGCCCCGTTGTGACAGGGGGGATTATGGCTTTCTTT.

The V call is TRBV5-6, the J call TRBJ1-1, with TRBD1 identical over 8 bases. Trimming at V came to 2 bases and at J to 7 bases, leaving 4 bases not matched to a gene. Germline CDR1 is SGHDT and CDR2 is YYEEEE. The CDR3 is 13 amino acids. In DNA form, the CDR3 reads TGTGCCAGCAGCTTCGGGACAGGCGTTGAAGCTTTCTTT. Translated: CASSFGTGVEAFF.

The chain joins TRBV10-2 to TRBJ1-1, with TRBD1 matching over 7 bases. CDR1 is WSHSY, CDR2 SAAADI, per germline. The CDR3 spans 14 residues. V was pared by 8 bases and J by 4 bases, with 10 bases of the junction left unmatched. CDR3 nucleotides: TGCGCCAGCGGGACCCCAGGGGGGCCCACTGAAGCTTTCTTT. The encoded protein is CASGTPGGPTEAFF.

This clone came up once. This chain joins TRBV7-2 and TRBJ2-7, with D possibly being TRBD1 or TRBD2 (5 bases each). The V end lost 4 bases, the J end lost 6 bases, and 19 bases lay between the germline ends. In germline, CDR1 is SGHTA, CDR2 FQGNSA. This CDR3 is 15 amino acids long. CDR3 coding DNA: TGTGCCAGCAGCTCACACTCGGGACGCCTAGGCGAGCAGTACTTC. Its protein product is CASSSHSGRLGEQYF.

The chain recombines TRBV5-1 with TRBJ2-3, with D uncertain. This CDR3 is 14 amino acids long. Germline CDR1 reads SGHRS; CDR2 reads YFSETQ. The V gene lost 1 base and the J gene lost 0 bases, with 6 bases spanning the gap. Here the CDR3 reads CASSLLDSTDTQYF. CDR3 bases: TGCGCCAGCAGCTTGTTAGATAGCACAGATACGCAGTATTTT.

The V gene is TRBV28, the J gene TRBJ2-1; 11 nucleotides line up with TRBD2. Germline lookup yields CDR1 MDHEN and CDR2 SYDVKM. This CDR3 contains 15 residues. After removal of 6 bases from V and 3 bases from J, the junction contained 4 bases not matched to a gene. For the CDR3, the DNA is TGTGCCAGCAGCTTTCTAGCGGGGGGCTACAATGAGCAGTTCTTC. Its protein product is CASSFLAGGYNEQFF.